This TCR beta chain was found in a study of T-cell reconstitution after alpha-beta-depleted transplantation in children. This sample's TCRbeta library carried unique molecular identifier barcodes. TCRdb redid the calling of the PCR reads with MiXCR, one entry per CDR3 protein. The data show 250,000 to 300,000 distinct CDR3 sequences, roughly a tenth seen once. Only a few counts were recorded for this clonotype. Its antigen is unidentified. Findings and caveats of the study: Surviving recipient T cells and intrathymic progenitors accounted for some patients' high TCRbeta diversity at day 60. Approximately two months post-transplant, alpha-beta T cells reportedly originated from several hundred expanded graft clones. Hyperexpanded clones declined; after one year, newly produced T cells mostly supplied diversity.

This CDR3 is 17 amino acids long. Trimming left V 5 bases short and J 0 bases short, with 17 bases between. Germline V gene lookup returns CDR1 MNHEY and CDR2 SMNVEV (reference sequence). This rearrangement joins TRBV27 to TRBJ2-1, with a tentative D call TRBD1 (5 bases). The starting material was PBMCs, obtained before TCRalphabeta/CD19-depleted stem cell transplant. This receptor was obtained from a boy younger than two with acute myeloid leukemia, due to receive a stem cell transplant. CDR3 loop: CASSPLGVGNSYNEQFF. In DNA, the CDR3 is TGTGCCAGCAGTCCCCTAGGGGTTGGGAACTCCTACAATGAGCAGTTCTTC.